These 28 T cell receptor beta chains were sequenced from one sample in a study of cytomegalovirus exposure and HLA in healthy donors. 13 Jbeta primers and 60 Vbeta primers were used for the PCR. Profiling relied on immunoSEQ multiplex PCR, and the TCRdb table lists in-frame clones only, not all of them. The sample contains about 110,000 clones, around 80% of which appear only once. Sample: PBMCs. The receptors come from a man in his thirties or forties in good health and CMV-seropositive.

For the CDR3, the DNA is TGTGCCAGCAGTTTTGCAGGGACTTATAGCAATCAGCCCCAGCATTTT. Translated, it gives CASSFAGTYSNQPQHF. The V gene is TRBV27, the J gene TRBJ1-5, with TRBD1 as a possible D gene (5 bases). Between the trimmed V and J ends, which lost 3 bases and 0 bases, there was a span of 12 bases. Germline lookup yields CDR1 MNHEY and CDR2 SMNVEV (reference sequence). The CDR3 is 16 residues long.

The chain couples TRBV4-1 to TRBJ1-2; no firm D call. Germline CDR1 MGHRA, CDR2 YSYEKL. V gave up 0 bases and J gave up 2 bases, with 13 bases separating them. CDR3 length: 16 amino acids. The chain's CDR3 is CASSQESMIANYGYTF. The CDR3 nucleotides are TGCGCCAGCAGCCAAGAGAGTATGATAGCCAACTATGGCTACACCTTC.

This clone has just a few counts. This sequence joins TRBV28 and TRBJ2-1; 11 nucleotides line up with TRBD2. The CDR3 covers 16 residues. The V gene's germline CDR1 is MDHEN and CDR2 SYDVKM. Unmatched junction bases numbered 10, after V lost 7 bases and J lost 5 bases. CDR3 loop: CASTPPGLAVNNEQFF. In DNA form, the CDR3 reads TGTGCCAGCACCCCGCCGGGACTAGCGGTAAACAATGAGCAGTTCTTC.

This rearrangement joins TRBV15 to TRBJ1-1; 10 nucleotides agree with TRBD1. The CDR3 loop spans 15 amino acids. In germline, CDR1 is LNHNV, CDR2 YYDKDF (reference sequence). The V and J ends lost 4 bases and 1 base, in that order; junction bases with no gene match: 3. The CDR3 DNA is TGTGCCACCAGCAAAGACAGGGGGCAGAACACTGAAGCTTTCTTT. Protein: CATSKDRGQNTEAFF.

This clone was recorded once. The chain recombines TRBV10-3 with TRBJ1-5, with TRBD1 identical over 7 bases. The CDR3 length is 13 residues. Germline V gene sequence: CDR1 ENHRY, CDR2 SYGVKD. With V trimmed by 4 bases and J by 6 bases, 3 bases remained unmatched. CDR3 loop: CAISGRDSQPQHF. The CDR3 DNA reads as TGTGCCATCAGTGGCCGGGACAGTCAGCCCCAGCATTTT.

The V call is TRBV9, the J call TRBJ2-7; 9 bases match TRBD1. The trim removed 4 bases at V and 5 bases at J, leaving 7 bases unmatched. Germline CDR1 SGDLS, CDR2 YYNGEE. This CDR3 spans 14 amino acids. The CDR3 loop reads CASSRSGTGHEQYF. CDR3 nucleotide sequence: TGTGCCAGCAGCCGCTCCGGGACAGGGCACGAGCAGTACTTC.

The chain joins TRBV7-9 to TRBJ2-7; D is perhaps TRBD1 (5 bases). Germline V lookup: CDR1 SEHNR, CDR2 FQNEAQ (reference sequence). The V end lost 6 bases, the J end lost 0 bases, and 12 bases lay between the germline ends. The CDR3 is 14 amino acids. Written as DNA, the CDR3 is TGTGCCAGCAGTTCTCTGACAGCCTCCTACGAGCAGTACTTC. This codes for CASSSLTASYEQYF.

This clone has only one observation. Mismatch with germline at one junction end may stem from a read error. CDR3 sequence (DNA): TGTGCCTGTAGTGCGGGACAGGGGACGAACTCCCTCCACTTT. Encoded protein: CACSAGQGTNSLHF. J is TRBJ1-6 and V is TRBV19, with 10 bases lining up with TRBD1. CDR3 size: 14 residues. Germline-derived CDR1 and CDR2 are LNHDA and SQIVND (reference sequence).

The gene calls are TRBV2 and TRBJ2-3, with 9 bases fitting TRBD2. The CDR3 length is 15 residues. Germline CDR1 reads SNHLY; CDR2 reads FYNNEI. V lost 6 bases and J lost 6; bases outside the gene matches: 10. This chain's CDR3 is CASRRDSGGGDTQYF. The CDR3 DNA is TGTGCCAGCAGGCGCGATAGCGGGGGTGGCGATACGCAGTATTTT.

This rearrangement joins TRBV6-5 to TRBJ2-1; 9 bases match TRBD2. CDR3 length equals 15 residues. Per the germline V gene, CDR1 is MNHEY and CDR2 is SVGAGI. With 2 bases clipped from V and 8 bases from J, the junction kept 7 bases outside the gene matches. As DNA, the CDR3 is TGTGCCAGCAGTTACGAGAGCGGGGGGTCGGATGAGCAGTTCTTC. Encoded protein: CASSYESGGSDEQFF.

This clone was recorded a few times. The chain links TRBV2 to TRBJ1-2, with 9 bases lining up with TRBD1. CDR3 length equals 16 residues. Germline CDR1 is SNHLY and CDR2 is FYNNEI. V lost 4 bases to trimming and J lost 5 bases; unmatched junction nucleotides: 11. The CDR3 loop is CASSASQGAIGYGYTF. CDR3 DNA: TGTGCCAGCAGTGCTTCACAGGGGGCGATAGGATATGGCTACACCTTC.

The CDR3 DNA sequence: TGCGCCAGCAGCCAAGTCAGGGAGGGCTACTACGAGCAGTACTTC. Translating gives CASSQVREGYYEQYF. This rearrangement joins TRBV4-3 to TRBJ2-7; 7 bases agree with TRBD2. Looked up from germline, CDR1 is LGHNA and CDR2 is YSLEER. Trimming cost V 1 base and J 3 bases; bases outside gene matches: 6. The CDR3 has 15 residues.

The chain combines TRBV7-2 with TRBJ2-2; D is unclear. Germline CDR1 and CDR2: SGHTA and FQGNSA. Trimming left V 5 bases short and J 7 bases short, with 11 bases between. CDR3 size: 13 residues. The CDR3 DNA is TGTGCCAGCAGCAACTCGAGAGACGGGGAGCTGTTTTTT. It encodes CASSNSRDGELFF.

The V gene is TRBV6-6, the J gene TRBJ2-2; TRBD1 matches at 9 bases. Germline-derived CDR1 and CDR2 are MNHNY and SVGAGI (reference sequence). The V and J ends lost 7 bases and 7 bases, in that order; junction bases with no gene match: 7. The CDR3 loop spans 14 amino acids. CDR3 protein: CASIPQGASGELFF. The CDR3 DNA reads TGTGCCAGCATCCCACAGGGGGCAAGCGGGGAGCTGTTTTTT.

The V and J genes are TRBV7-9 and TRBJ1-4, with D perhaps matching TRBD1 (6 bases). Deletions cut 3 bases from V and 5 bases from J, with 13 bases between. This CDR3 has 15 residues. CDR1 is SEHNR, CDR2 FQNEAQ, per germline (reference sequence). In DNA form, the CDR3 reads TGTGCCAGCAGCTTCCAAGGGGGGGGCAATGAAAAACTGTTTTTT. Protein: CASSFQGGGNEKLFF.

The gene calls are TRBV7-9 and TRBJ2-5, with a weak D call TRBD2 (5 bases). Germline CDR1 is SEHNR and CDR2 is FQNEAQ (reference sequence). V was shortened by 5 bases and J by 4 bases, with 11 bases between the two germline ends. CDR3 size: 13 residues. CDR3 region: CASSRPGGETQYF. As DNA, the CDR3 is TGTGCCAGCAGCCGACCTGGAGGAGAGACCCAGTACTTC.

The chain couples TRBV7-3 to TRBJ2-2; the match to TRBD2 covers 9 bases. This CDR3 has 15 residues. V dropped 5 bases and J dropped 0; count of bases not matched to a gene: 1. The germline gives CDR1 SGHTA, CDR2 FQGTGA. The CDR3 DNA reads as TGTGCCAGCAGCCGGACTAGCGCGAACACCGGGGAGCTGTTTTTT. Its translation: CASSRTSANTGELFF.

The rearrangement joins TRBV6-6 to TRBJ1-1; 9 bases are shared with TRBD1. This CDR3 has 15 amino acids. The trim removed 2 bases at V and 5 bases at J, leaving 6 bases unmatched. From germline, CDR1 is MNHNY and CDR2 SVGAGI (reference sequence). CDR3 sequence (DNA): TGTGCCAGCAGTTACAGCAGACAGGGGGGGACTGAAGCTTTCTTT. Translating gives CASSYSRQGGTEAFF.

The chain couples TRBV4-1 to TRBJ2-7; 8 bases fit TRBD1. The V gene's germline CDR1 is MGHRA and CDR2 YSYEKL. Trimming removed 2 bases from V and 2 bases from J; junction bases left unmatched: 8. The CDR3 extends over 16 amino acids. The CDR3: CASSQFPGTGAYEQYF. The CDR3 nucleotides read TGCGCCAGCAGCCAATTTCCCGGGACAGGAGCCTACGAGCAGTACTTC.

The chain joins TRBV13 to TRBJ2-5; 13 bases line up with TRBD2. Unmatched junction bases numbered 11, after V lost 4 bases and J lost 0 bases. The CDR3 is 19 amino acids. The germline V gene encodes CDR1 PRHDT and CDR2 FYEKMQ (reference sequence). The CDR3 region is CASSYRMGLAGMYQETQYF. CDR3 DNA: TGTGCCAGCAGCTACCGCATGGGACTAGCGGGGATGTACCAAGAGACCCAGTACTTC.

This clone was seen only once. V gene TRBV7-2 combines with J gene TRBJ1-5, with D possibly TRBD1 on 6 matching bases. The CDR3 length is 15 residues. The germline V and J ends were trimmed by 1 base and 1 base, with 8 bases remaining between them. The germline CDR1 and CDR2 sequences are SGHTA and FQGNSA. The CDR3 bases are TGTGCCAGCAGCTTAGTAGGGGGAAGCAATCAGCCCCAGCATTTT. Amino acid sequence: CASSLVGGSNQPQHF.

This chain links TRBV18 with TRBJ1-1; TRBD1 is a possible D gene (6 bases). This CDR3 region has 15 residues. The V gene's germline CDR1 is KGHSH and CDR2 LQKENI. V was shortened by 0 bases and J by 0 bases, with 8 bases between the two germline ends. CDR3 DNA sequence: TGTGCCAGCTCACCACCCCAGGGGATGAACACTGAAGCTTTCTTT. Translating gives CASSPPQGMNTEAFF.

Comments on this clone: One end of the junction is discordant with germline, which a read error may explain. V is TRBV7-9 and J is TRBJ2-1, with D tentatively TRBD1 (6 bases). CDR3 length equals 17 residues. Per germline, CDR1 SEHNR and CDR2 FQNEAQ (reference sequence). In nucleotides, the CDR3 is TGTTCCAGCAGCTCCCTGCCCCGGGACAAGGTCGGTGATGAGCAGTTCTTC. Its translation is CSSSSLPRDKVGDEQFF.

V is TRBV5-6 and J is TRBJ2-7; maybe TRBD1 (6 bases). CDR3 length equals 14 residues. Trimming took 0 bases from V and 2 from J, leaving 9 bases between them. Germline loops: CDR1 SGHDT, CDR2 YYEEEE. This CDR3 reads CASSLGTATYEQYF. DNA for the CDR3: TGTGCCAGCAGCTTGGGGACAGCCACCTACGAGCAGTACTTC.

In this sample, this clone turned up a few times. The rearrangement uses TRBV7-6 and TRBJ2-1; TRBD2 agrees at 7 bases. The germline CDR1 and CDR2 sequences are SGHVS and FNYEAQ. V lost 4 bases, J lost 4 bases, and 4 bases stayed unmatched. This CDR3 region has 14 residues. Here the CDR3 reads CASSYLGGYNEQFF. The CDR3 coding sequence is TGTGCCAGCAGCTACCTCGGGGGGTACAATGAGCAGTTCTTC. The entire variable domain, with the rest obtained from reference TRBV7-6 and TRBJ2-1, is as follows: GAGVSQSPRYKVTKRGQDVALRCDPISGHVSLYWYRQALGQGPEFLTYFNYEAQQDKSGLPNDRFSAERPEGSISTLTIQRTEQRDSAMYRCASSYLGGYNEQFFGPGTRLTVL.

The chain links TRBV6-5 to TRBJ2-5; possibly TRBD1 for D (6 bases). CDR3 length: 15 residues. CDR1 and CDR2 from the germline V gene are MNHEY and SVGAGI. Trimming took off 4 bases at V and 5 bases at J, with 17 bases between the two ends. In DNA, the CDR3 is TGTGCCAGCAGTTCCGCAGGGGTTGAAATTGAGACCCAGTACTTC. This encodes CASSSAGVEIETQYF.

The gene calls are TRBV5-3 and TRBJ1-6; possible D gene TRBD1, 6 bases. TRBV5-3 is marked as an open reading frame, function uncertain. V gave up 1 base and J gave up 0 bases, with 11 bases separating them. This CDR3 is built from 17 residues. The CDR3 is CARSLNYRASYNSPLHF. The CDR3 DNA reads TGTGCCAGAAGCTTGAACTACAGGGCCTCCTATAATTCACCCCTCCACTTT.

The rearrangement joins TRBV7-6 to TRBJ2-3; TRBD2 is a possible D gene (6 bases). This CDR3 has 16 residues. Germline CDR1 SGHVS, CDR2 FNYEAQ. V shed 4 bases and J shed 1 base, with 15 bases lying between them. CDR3 sequence: CASSWALPGGTDTQYF. CDR3 bases: TGTGCCAGCAGCTGGGCCCTGCCGGGGGGCACAGATACGCAGTATTTT.